The clone carrying this T cell receptor (beta chain) is medium-sized by frequency. Its antigen is unknown. Each TRB cDNA library was prepared by 5' RACE (with UMI labels). TCRdb reprocessed the 5' RACE reads, with one entry per CDR3 protein and no DNA. The table lists around 4,500 distinct CDR3 sequences, with approximately 2.4% in the top ten. The germline gives CDR1 DFQATT, CDR2 SNEGSKA (reference sequence). This CDR3 is 16 amino acids long. The data are from a study of CXCR3-negative and CXCR3-positive naive CD8 T cells. Findings and limits, study-wide: TRB CDR3s were more hydrophobic in CXCR3-positive than in CXCR3-negative naive cells.

Sequencing input: naive CXCR3+ CD8+ T cells from blood. Noted subset: CD45RO-CCR7+CD27+CD95- naive CD8+ T cells expressing CXCR3 (TNR3+). This receptor was taken from a human donor in good health. Some clones in this sample may be carry-over from other donors' samples. This chain joins TRBV20-1 and TRBJ2-7; TCRdb's assignment of TRBD2 cannot be checked, as there is no DNA. CDR3 sequence: CSARDMWEGVPYEQYF.